A single sample gave rise to the 9 T cell receptor beta chains below, sequenced in a study of blood T cell repertoires in COVID-19. The method was immunoSEQ multiplex PCR; TCRdb's version includes in-frame clones alone and lacks a portion of them. The top ten hold 3% to 4% of the sample, which has 150,000 to 200,000 clones, less than 85% seen once. Sequenced sample: peripheral blood. The origin of the receptors is a human donor with acute or convalescent COVID-19. The donor label of this sample is uncertain.

This chain uses TRBV28 with TRBJ2-7; 9 bases line up with TRBD1. J was trimmed by 4 bases and V by 4 bases; bases with no gene match: 14. The CDR3 runs 17 residues. The germline gives CDR1 MDHEN, CDR2 SYDVKM. CDR3 DNA: TGTGCCAGCAGTTCCCCTACGCCGGGACAGGGTCGGTACGAGCAGTACTTC. Its protein is CASSSPTPGQGRYEQYF.

The chain recombines TRBV7-7 with TRBJ2-5, with TRBD2 as a possible D gene (6 bases). CDR1 and CDR2 (germline): SSHAT, FNYEAQ (reference sequence). Between the trimmed V and J ends, which lost 4 bases and 5 bases, there was a span of 11 bases. The CDR3 has 13 amino acids. The chain's CDR3 is CASSSGVGETQYF. The CDR3 DNA sequence: TGTGCCAGCAGCTCGGGGGTTGGGGAGACCCAGTACTTC.

The rearrangement links TRBV7-8 to TRBJ1-2; TRBD1 matches 7 bases. From germline, CDR1 is SGHVS and CDR2 FQNEAQ. The CDR3 runs to 14 residues. After removal of 5 bases from V and 3 bases from J, the junction contained 6 bases not matched to a gene. The CDR3 here is CASSPHTGDYGYTF. The CDR3 nucleotides read TGTGCCAGCAGCCCACACACAGGGGACTATGGCTACACCTTC.

The chain links TRBV12-3 or TRBV12-4 to TRBJ1-1, with D unclear. CDR3 length equals 13 residues. The V end was cut by 7 bases, the J end by 4 bases, with 13 bases between. The CDR3: CASTKNIFTEAFF. The CDR3 bases are TGTGCCAGCACCAAGAACATATTCACTGAAGCTTTCTTT.

V and J are TRBV19 and TRBJ2-3; TRBD1 matches 7 bases. The junction had 22 bases not matched to a gene; V was cut back by 7 bases and J by 0 bases. Germline loops: CDR1 LNHDA, CDR2 SQIVND (reference sequence). This CDR3 region has 20 residues. CDR3 region: CASTPRRGRTGRHSTDTQYF. The CDR3 nucleotides read TGTGCCAGTACTCCCCGAAGGGGGCGGACAGGCAGACATAGCACAGATACGCAGTATTTT.

The chain links TRBV9 to TRBJ2-3; 12 nucleotides agree with TRBD2. Germline V gene sequence: CDR1 SGDLS, CDR2 YYNGEE. Trimming removed 0 bases from V and 4 bases from J; junction bases left unmatched: 3. The CDR3 runs to 16 residues. CDR3 DNA: TGTGCCAGCAGCGTAGGGTCTAGCGGGGGGGCAGATACGCAGTATTTT. This sequence encodes CASSVGSSGGADTQYF.

A single count supports this clone. The rearrangement links TRBV5-1 to TRBJ1-1; 8 bases are a match to TRBD1. V lost 2 bases to trimming and J lost 8 bases; unmatched junction nucleotides: 11. Germline lookup yields CDR1 SGHRS and CDR2 YFSETQ. This CDR3 contains 15 residues. The CDR3 DNA reads TGCGCCAGCAGCTTACAGGGGGTCCGTTCGTTGGAAGCTTTCTTT. Its translation: CASSLQGVRSLEAFF.

This clone has only one observation. The rearrangement links TRBV9 to TRBJ2-2, with 8 nucleotides matching TRBD2. The V gene end was trimmed by 0 bases and the J gene end by 0 bases; junction bases not matched to a gene: 4. The CDR3 sequence is 17 residues long. Per germline, CDR1 SGDLS and CDR2 YYNGEE. CDR3 protein: CASSVGGSGTNTGELFF. CDR3 DNA sequence: TGTGCCAGCAGCGTAGGGGGTAGCGGGACGAACACCGGGGAGCTGTTTTTT.

The chain combines TRBV20-1 with TRBJ1-6; weak D call: TRBD1 (5 bases). The V gene lost 3 bases and the J gene lost 6 bases, with 18 bases spanning the gap. This CDR3 is 16 amino acids long. CDR1 and CDR2 from the germline V gene are DFQATT and SNEGSKA (reference sequence). The CDR3 nucleotides are TGCAGTGCTAGTTTTAGGGGCACAAATTTTAATTCACCCCTCCACTTT. Amino acid sequence: CSASFRGTNFNSPLHF.